This T cell receptor beta chain was retrieved from a study of blood T cell repertoires in COVID-19. The study counted Cohort 3 donors as recovered given two negative PCRs, clearance, or symptom resolution. Per the germline V gene, CDR1 is SGHVS and CDR2 is FNYEAQ. The V gene end was trimmed by 5 bases and the J gene end by 4 bases; junction bases not matched to a gene: 7. The CDR3 has 16 amino acids. The protocol was immunoSEQ multiplex PCR, while the TCRdb copy is restricted to in-frame clones and leaves out a portion. The sample records about 200,000 clones, around 82% being singletons. Sample: PBMCs or T cells enriched from blood (not recorded which). The J gene is TRBJ1-3, the V gene TRBV7-6; 11 bases are shared with TRBD1. The TCR originated in a man aged 40-49 years who had recovered from COVID-19. DNA for the CDR3: TGTGCCAGCAGCCCGAGGACAGGGGGCTACGGAAACACCATATATTTT. This codes for CASSPRTGGYGNTIYF. The full variable domain, completed using reference TRBV7-6 and TRBJ1-3, is GAGVSQSPRYKVTKRGQDVALRCDPISGHVSLYWYRQALGQGPEFLTYFNYEAQQDKSGLPNDRFSAERPEGSISTLTIQRTEQRDSAMYRCASSPRTGGYGNTIYFGEGSWLTVV.